The clone carrying this T cell receptor (beta chain) has a count of ten or more. CDR3 regions were amplified by Arm-PCR using iRepertoire HTBI primers to build TCR beta libraries. A single record per CDR3 protein comes from TCRdb applying MiXCR to the multiplex PCR reads. The sample carries fewer than 400,000 distinct CDR3 sequences, 20% recorded once. The data derive from a study of regulatory T cells in long-lasting Graves disease. As for time point: persistent/refractory GD, antithyroid drugs over 5 years with positive TRAb. RNA extracted from PBMCs served as the sequencing template. The V and J ends lost 5 bases and 4 bases, in that order; junction bases with no gene match: 10. Germline CDR1 is MNHEY and CDR2 is SMNVEV (reference sequence). CDR3 size: 15 residues.

The source is a female donor with Graves disease. The rearrangement links TRBV27 to TRBJ2-7, with TRBD1 identical over 8 bases. The starting material was peripheral blood mononuclear cells (PBMCs), obtained when the disease was refractory, from a patient treated with antithyroid drugs. DNA for the CDR3: TGTGCCAGCAGTCTGACAGGGGTGGCCCAGTACGAGCAGTACTTC. Protein: CASSLTGVAQYEQYF.